Following are 9 T cell receptor beta chains from one sample sequenced in a study of blood T cell repertoires in COVID-19. The repertoire was sequenced with immunoSEQ multiplex PCR; TCRdb's copy has only in-frame clones and lacks some. Of under 200,000 clones listed, 75% to 95% are singletons. The sequenced material came from peripheral blood. The receptor set was obtained from a man aged 45 to 65 with acute or convalescent COVID-19.

The J gene is TRBJ1-5, the V gene TRBV30; the D is unclear. Germline V gene sequence: CDR1 GTSNPN, CDR2 SVGIG (reference sequence). The germline V and J ends were trimmed by 0 bases and 0 bases, with 6 bases remaining between them. The CDR3 covers 14 residues. CDR3: CAWSVLTSNQPQHF. CDR3 bases: TGTGCCTGGAGTGTACTCACTAGCAATCAGCCCCAGCATTTT.

The V call is TRBV10-3, the J call TRBJ1-1; 8 nucleotides line up with TRBD1. The CDR3 has 15 amino acids. Per the germline V gene, CDR1 is ENHRY and CDR2 is SYGVKD. The V gene end was trimmed by 7 bases and the J gene end by 0 bases; junction bases not matched to a gene: 7. The CDR3 DNA follows: TGTGCCATCACCTCGGACAGGGTTATGAACACTGAAGCTTTCTTT. This gives the protein CAITSDRVMNTEAFF.

The rearrangement uses TRBV19 and TRBJ1-2; D is unclear. V lost 7 bases to trimming and J lost 7 bases, with 22 bases between them. The CDR3 has 15 amino acids. Germline V lookup: CDR1 LNHDA, CDR2 SQIVND (reference sequence). Here the CDR3 reads CASTGGREAQRGYTF. The CDR3 region has the DNA TGTGCCAGTACCGGTGGACGGGAAGCTCAACGTGGCTACACCTTC.

The V gene is TRBV19, the J gene TRBJ1-2; the D is unclear. CDR1 is LNHDA and CDR2 is SQIVND in the germline V gene (reference sequence). CDR3 length: 10 residues. Trimming took 10 bases from V and 4 from J, leaving 7 bases between them. CDR3 nucleotide sequence: TGTGCCACATACAGCTATGGCTACACCTTC. Translated: CATYSYGYTF. Full variable domain (remainder filled in from reference TRBV19 and TRBJ1-2): DGGITQSPKYLFRKEGQNVTLSCEQNLNHDAMYWYRQDPGQGLRLIYYSQIVNDFQKGDIAEGYSVSREKKESFPLTVTSAQKNPTAFYLCATYSYGYTFGSGTRLTVV.

The CDR3 here is CASSPLGGSYEQYV. The CDR3, as DNA: TGTGCCAGCAGCCCTCTCGGGGGCTCCTACGAGCAGTACGTC. The chain combines TRBV27 with TRBJ2-7, with D possibly matching TRBD2 (6 bases). Germline CDR1 and CDR2: MNHEY and SMNVEV (reference sequence). This CDR3 has 14 residues. V lost 6 bases, J lost 0 bases, and 12 bases lay in between.

A remark on this clone: The sample holds other DNA sequences that translate to the same CDR3. The chain couples TRBV20-1 to TRBJ1-4; D not resolved. The CDR3 sequence is 11 residues long. Per germline, CDR1 DFQATT and CDR2 SNEGSKA (reference sequence). V lost 3 bases to trimming and J lost 5 bases, with 4 bases between them. In nucleotides, the CDR3 is TGCAGTGCTAGGTCAAATGAAAAACTGTTTTTT. This encodes CSARSNEKLFF.

The sample holds one count of this clone. The V call is TRBV18, the J call TRBJ2-1; 11 bases match TRBD2. This CDR3 has 15 residues. The J segment lost 7 bases and the V segment lost 3 bases, leaving 5 bases of the junction unmatched. CDR1 and CDR2 (germline): KGHSH, LQKENI. In DNA, the CDR3 is TGTGCCAGCTCACCCTTGGCTAGCGGGAGGAATGAGCAGTTCTTC. Amino acids: CASSPLASGRNEQFF.

The chain couples TRBV11-2 to TRBJ1-2; the D is unclear. Germline assignment: CDR1 SGHAT and CDR2 FQNNGV. This CDR3 has 13 residues. Between the trimmed V and J ends, which lost 5 bases and 5 bases, there was a span of 12 bases. The CDR3 protein is CASSPGRGYGYTF. The CDR3 DNA follows: TGTGCCAGCAGCCCCGGACGGGGTTATGGCTACACCTTC.

The V and J genes are TRBV27 and TRBJ2-7, with D perhaps matching TRBD1 (6 bases). Trimming left V 1 base short and J 2 bases short, with 12 bases between. The CDR3 runs to 15 residues. The germline CDR1 and CDR2 sequences are MNHEY and SMNVEV (reference sequence). The CDR3 DNA reads TGTGCCAGCAGTTTATTAGCAGGGGTCCCCTACGAGCAGTACTTC. Its protein is CASSLLAGVPYEQYF.